Ten or more counts support the clone carrying this TCR beta chain. What it binds is not known. The isolated RNA, all of it, was reverse transcribed, so expressed TCRB transcripts were what got sequenced. Here immunoSEQ multiplex PCR was the method, and the copy in TCRdb shows in-frame clones only, minus some. This table has 300,000 to 350,000 clones, 12% to 15% appearing once. This specimen belongs to a study of beta chain features in type 1 diabetes. Study-level results: The study found that naive, central memory and Treg TCRB repertoires appeared more similar in patients than in healthy donors. Moderate but significant shortening of TCRB CDR3s was recorded in all four CD4+ subsets from Type 1 diabetes patients. The VDJ junctions of type 1 diabetes patients carried fewer insertions and more deletions.

The length of the CDR3 is 18 residues. The V gene end was trimmed by 1 base and the J gene end by 6 bases; junction bases not matched to a gene: 16. CDR1 and CDR2 (germline): SQVTM, ANQGSEA. This chain connects TRBV29-1 to TRBJ2-1; TRBD2 matches at 9 bases. The sequence was obtained from a man aged 25-45 years in good health. The sequenced sample consisted of central memory CD4+ T cells from blood. CDR3 amino acids: CSVEGISLSGRFSNEQFF. The CDR3 region has the DNA TGCAGCGTTGAAGGTATTTCCCTTAGCGGGAGATTCTCCAATGAGCAGTTCTTC.